This T cell receptor (beta chain) originates from a study of molecular identifiers for immune sequencing clone quantification. Turning to the study itself: In replicates, RNA from 20,000 or 100,000 naive CD8 cells was split five ways, four sequenced.

TCRdb re-analysed the PCR reads in MiXCR, keeping a single row per CDR3 protein. The repertoire holds about 630,000 distinct CDR3 sequences, around 25% seen once, with around 0.78% in the top ten. This clonotype came up a few times. Its antigen is unknown. Sorting selected naive CD8 T cells with a CD8+CD4-CCR7+CD45RA+ phenotype. V lost 1 base, J lost 7 bases, and 6 bases stayed unmatched. CDR1 SNHLY and CDR2 FYNNEI come from the germline V gene. CDR3 length: 16 amino acids. Study outcomes and limitations: Naive cells had under 1% of molecules in clones above 20 RNA copies, effectors over 99%.

Sample: naive CD8+ T cells from blood, with Jurkat cell RNA spiked in. Stated subset: FACS-sorted CD8+CD4-CCR7+CD45RA+ naive T cells. The TCR sequence derives from a human donor in good health. Some libraries in this study had Jurkat cell RNA spiked in. This chain joins TRBV2 and TRBJ1-6, with 8 positions matching TRBD1. The CDR3 protein is CASSEGTGPRNSPLHF. DNA for the CDR3: TGTGCCAGCAGTGAAGGGACAGGGCCAAGGAATTCACCCCTCCACTTT. Filled out from reference TRBV2 and TRBJ1-6, the complete variable domain reads EPEVTQTPSHQVTQMGQEVILRCVPISNHLYFYWYRQILGQKVEFLVSFYNNEISEKSEIFDDQFSVERPDGSNFTLKIRSTKLEDSAMYFCASSEGTGPRNSPLHFGNGTRLTVT.